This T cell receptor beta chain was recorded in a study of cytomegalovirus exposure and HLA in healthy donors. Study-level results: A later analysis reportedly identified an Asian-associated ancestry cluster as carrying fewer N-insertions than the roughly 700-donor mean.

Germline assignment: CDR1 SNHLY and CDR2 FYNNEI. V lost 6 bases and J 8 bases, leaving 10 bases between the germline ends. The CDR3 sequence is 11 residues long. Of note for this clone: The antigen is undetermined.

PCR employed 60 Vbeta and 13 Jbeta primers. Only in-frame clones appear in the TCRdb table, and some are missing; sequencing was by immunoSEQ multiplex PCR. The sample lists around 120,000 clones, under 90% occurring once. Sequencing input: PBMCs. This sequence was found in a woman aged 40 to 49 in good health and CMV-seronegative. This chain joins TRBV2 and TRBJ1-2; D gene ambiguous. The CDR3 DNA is TGTGCCAGCAGACCTACTGAGGGCTACACCTTC. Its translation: CASRPTEGYTF.